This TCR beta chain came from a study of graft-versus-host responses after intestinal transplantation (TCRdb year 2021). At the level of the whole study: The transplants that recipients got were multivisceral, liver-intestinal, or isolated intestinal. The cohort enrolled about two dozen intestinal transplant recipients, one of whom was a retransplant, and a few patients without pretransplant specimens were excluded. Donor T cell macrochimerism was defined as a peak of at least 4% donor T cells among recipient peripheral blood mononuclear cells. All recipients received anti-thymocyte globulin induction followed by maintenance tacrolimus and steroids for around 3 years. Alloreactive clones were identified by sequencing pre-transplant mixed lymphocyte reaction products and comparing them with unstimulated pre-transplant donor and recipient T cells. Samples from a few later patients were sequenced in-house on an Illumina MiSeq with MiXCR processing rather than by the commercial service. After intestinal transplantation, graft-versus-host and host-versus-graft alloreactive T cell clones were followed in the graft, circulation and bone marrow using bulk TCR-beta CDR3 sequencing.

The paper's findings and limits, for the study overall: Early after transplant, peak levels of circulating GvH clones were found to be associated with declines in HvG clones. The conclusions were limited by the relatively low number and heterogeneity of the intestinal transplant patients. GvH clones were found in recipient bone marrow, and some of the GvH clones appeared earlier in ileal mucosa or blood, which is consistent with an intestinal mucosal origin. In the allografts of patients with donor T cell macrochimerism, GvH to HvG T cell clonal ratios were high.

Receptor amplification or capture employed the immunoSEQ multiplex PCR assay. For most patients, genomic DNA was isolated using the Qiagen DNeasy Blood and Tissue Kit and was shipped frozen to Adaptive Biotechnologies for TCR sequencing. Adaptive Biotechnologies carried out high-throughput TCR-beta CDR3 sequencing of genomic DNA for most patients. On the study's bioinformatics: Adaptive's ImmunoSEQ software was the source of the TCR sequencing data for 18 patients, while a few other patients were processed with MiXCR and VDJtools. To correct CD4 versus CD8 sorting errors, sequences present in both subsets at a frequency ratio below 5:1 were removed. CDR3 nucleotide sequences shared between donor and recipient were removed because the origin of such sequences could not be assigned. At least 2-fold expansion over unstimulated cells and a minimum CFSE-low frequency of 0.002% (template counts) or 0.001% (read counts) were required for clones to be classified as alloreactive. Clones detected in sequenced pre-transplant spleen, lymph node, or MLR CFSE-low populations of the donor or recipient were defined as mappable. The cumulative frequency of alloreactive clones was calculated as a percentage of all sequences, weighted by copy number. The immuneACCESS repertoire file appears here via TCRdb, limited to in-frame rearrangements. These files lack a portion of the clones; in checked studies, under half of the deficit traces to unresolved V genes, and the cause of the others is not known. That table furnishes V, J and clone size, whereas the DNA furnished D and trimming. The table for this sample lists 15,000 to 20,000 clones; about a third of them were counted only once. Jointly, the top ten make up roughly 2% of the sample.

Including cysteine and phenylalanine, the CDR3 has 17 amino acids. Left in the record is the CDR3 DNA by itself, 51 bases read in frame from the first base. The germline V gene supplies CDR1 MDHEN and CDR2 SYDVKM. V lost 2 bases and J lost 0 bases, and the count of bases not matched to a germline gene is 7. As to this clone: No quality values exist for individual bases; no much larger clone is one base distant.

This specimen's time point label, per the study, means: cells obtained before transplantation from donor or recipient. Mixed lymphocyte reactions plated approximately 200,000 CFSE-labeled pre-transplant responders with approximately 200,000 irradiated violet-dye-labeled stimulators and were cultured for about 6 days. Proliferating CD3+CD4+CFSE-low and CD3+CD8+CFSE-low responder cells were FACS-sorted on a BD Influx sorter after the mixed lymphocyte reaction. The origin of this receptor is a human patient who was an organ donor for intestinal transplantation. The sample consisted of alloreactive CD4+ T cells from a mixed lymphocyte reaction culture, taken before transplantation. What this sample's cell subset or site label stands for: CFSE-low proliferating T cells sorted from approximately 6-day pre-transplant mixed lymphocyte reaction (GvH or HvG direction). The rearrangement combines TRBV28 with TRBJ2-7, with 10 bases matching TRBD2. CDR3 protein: CASSLPGLAESSYEQYF. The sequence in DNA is TGTGCCAGCAGTTTACCCGGACTAGCGGAGAGCTCCTACGAGCAGTACTTC.